The next 2 T cell receptor beta chains were all read from a single sample in a study of blood T cell repertoires in COVID-19. The repertoire was sequenced with immunoSEQ multiplex PCR; TCRdb's copy has only in-frame clones and lacks some. This sample has roughly 480,000 clones, with approximately 92% found just once. Sequencing was carried out using peripheral blood. The receptors were sampled from a man aged 18 to 30 with COVID-19, enrolled during active disease.

J is TRBJ2-1 and V is TRBV6-1, with D perhaps TRBD2 (6 bases). CDR1 and CDR2 (germline): MNHNS, SASEGT. This CDR3 is 16 amino acids long. V was trimmed by 4 bases and J by 0 bases, leaving 13 bases between them. This chain's CDR3 is CASSGERGGSYNEQFF. As DNA, the CDR3 is TGTGCCAGCAGTGGGGAGAGGGGAGGCTCCTACAATGAGCAGTTCTTC.

The CDR3 coding sequence is TGTGCCAGCAGCCCAAGGACAGCGACGGGCCCCGAGCAGTACTTC. Protein sequence: CASSPRTATGPEQYF. The chain uses TRBV27 and TRBJ2-7; tentative D call: TRBD1 (6 bases). The germline V and J ends were trimmed by 6 bases and 6 bases, with 21 bases remaining between them. This CDR3 is 15 amino acids long. From germline, CDR1 is MNHEY and CDR2 SMNVEV (reference sequence).